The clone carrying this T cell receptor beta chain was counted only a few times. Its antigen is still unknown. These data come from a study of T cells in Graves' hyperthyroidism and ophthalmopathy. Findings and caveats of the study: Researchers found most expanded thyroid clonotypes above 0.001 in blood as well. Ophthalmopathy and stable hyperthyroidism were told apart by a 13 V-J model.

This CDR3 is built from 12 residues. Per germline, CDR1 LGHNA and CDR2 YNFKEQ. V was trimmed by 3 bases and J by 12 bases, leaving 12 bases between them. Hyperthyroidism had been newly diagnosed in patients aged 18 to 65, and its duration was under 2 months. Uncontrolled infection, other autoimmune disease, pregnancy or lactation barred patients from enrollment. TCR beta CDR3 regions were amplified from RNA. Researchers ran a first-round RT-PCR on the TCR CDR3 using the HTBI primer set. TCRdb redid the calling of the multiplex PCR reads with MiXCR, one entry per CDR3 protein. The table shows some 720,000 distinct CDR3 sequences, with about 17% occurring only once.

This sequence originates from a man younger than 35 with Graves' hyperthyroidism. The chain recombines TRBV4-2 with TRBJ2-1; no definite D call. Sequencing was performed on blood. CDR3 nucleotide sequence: TGTGCCAGCAGCCAGGGCCGAGGTAGGCAGTTCTTC. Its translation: CASSQGRGRQFF.